This TCR beta chain appears in the sequencing data of a study of regulatory dendritic cells for organ transplantation. General study points: Resting memory CD8+ T cells held the most alloreactive clonotypes. Regulatory dendritic cells appeared to expand memory CD8+ clones less than mature ones.

TCRdb's copy holds only in-frame clones and misses some; the assay was immunoSEQ multiplex PCR. The table has roughly 9,300 clones, 65% to 85% seen once; the top ten hold roughly 2.5%. CFSE-labeled sorted T cells met regulatory or mature dendritic cells for 4 to 6 days. This clone was seen just once. Its antigen is as yet unknown. Germline V gene sequence: CDR1 SGHDT, CDR2 YYEEEE. V was shortened by 2 bases and J by 6 bases, with 23 bases between the two germline ends. The CDR3 has 17 amino acids. Sequenced material: memory CD4+ T cells from blood cultured with dendritic cells. As to subset: CD45RO+ memory T cells. The chain joins TRBV5-6 to TRBJ1-2; the D is unclear. This clonotype was sampled from a human donor in good health. The CDR3 DNA reads as TGTGCCAGCAGCTTTCCCAATCGTCCCTTCAGGAGTCATGGCTACACCTTC. Translation gives CASSFPNRPFRSHGYTF.